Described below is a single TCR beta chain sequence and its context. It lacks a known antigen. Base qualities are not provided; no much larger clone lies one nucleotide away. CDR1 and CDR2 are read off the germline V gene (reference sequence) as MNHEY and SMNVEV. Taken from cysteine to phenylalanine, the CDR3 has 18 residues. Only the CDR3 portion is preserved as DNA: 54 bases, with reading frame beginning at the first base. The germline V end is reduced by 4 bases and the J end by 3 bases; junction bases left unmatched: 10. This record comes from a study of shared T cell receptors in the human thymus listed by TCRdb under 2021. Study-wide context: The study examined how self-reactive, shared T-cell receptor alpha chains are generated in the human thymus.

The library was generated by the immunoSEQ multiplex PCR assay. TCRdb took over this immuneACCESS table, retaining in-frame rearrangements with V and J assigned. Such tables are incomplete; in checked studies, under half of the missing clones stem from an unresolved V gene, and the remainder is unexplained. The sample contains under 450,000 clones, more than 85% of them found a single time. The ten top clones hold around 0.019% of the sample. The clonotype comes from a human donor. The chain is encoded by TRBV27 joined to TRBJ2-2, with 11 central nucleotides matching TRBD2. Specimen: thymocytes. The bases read TGTGCCAGCAGTTCCGACTCTAGCGGGAGGCGGGACACCGGGGAGCTGTTTTTT. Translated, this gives CASSSDSSGRRDTGELFF.